This T cell receptor beta chain derives from a study of T cells after somatic rescue of genetic block. Using immunoSEQ multiplex PCR, the repertoire was profiled, and TCRdb retains in-frame clones only, with some absent. The sample holds about 15,000 clones; about 65% are singletons and the top ten take around 30%. The source material was peripheral blood mononuclear cells (PBMCs). The sequence derives from a man aged 18 to 35.

The CDR3 loop is CASSLQVPNYEQYF. DNA of the CDR3: TGCGCCAGCAGCTTGCAGGTCCCGAATTACGAGCAGTACTTC. V gene TRBV5-1 combines with J gene TRBJ2-7; D is unresolved. Between the trimmed V and J ends, which lost 1 base and 4 bases, there was a span of 12 bases. This CDR3 is built from 14 residues. Germline lookup yields CDR1 SGHRS and CDR2 YFSETQ.